The clone carrying this T cell receptor (beta chain) was picked up a small number of times. This CDR3 has 18 amino acids. The V segment lost 3 bases and the J segment 6 bases; nucleotides outside the gene matches: 15. Germline assignment: CDR1 SQVTM and CDR2 ANQGSEA. This entry is derived from a study of blood T cell repertoires in COVID-19. Study-level information: T cells, B-cell-depleted T cells, or PBMCs provided the cDNA or gDNA that served as material.

Generated by immunoSEQ multiplex PCR, the TCRdb table keeps only in-frame clones and is missing some. Of more than 95,000 clones in the sample, about four fifths were seen once. The origin of this receptor is a woman in her sixties or seventies with acute or convalescent COVID-19. J is TRBJ2-3 and V is TRBV29-1, with 13 bases fitting TRBD2. Material for sequencing was peripheral blood. The CDR3 nucleotides are TGCAGCGTTGATGGACTAGCGGGGGTTCCGGACCCCAGGGATACGCAGTATTTT. The encoded protein is CSVDGLAGVPDPRDTQYF.